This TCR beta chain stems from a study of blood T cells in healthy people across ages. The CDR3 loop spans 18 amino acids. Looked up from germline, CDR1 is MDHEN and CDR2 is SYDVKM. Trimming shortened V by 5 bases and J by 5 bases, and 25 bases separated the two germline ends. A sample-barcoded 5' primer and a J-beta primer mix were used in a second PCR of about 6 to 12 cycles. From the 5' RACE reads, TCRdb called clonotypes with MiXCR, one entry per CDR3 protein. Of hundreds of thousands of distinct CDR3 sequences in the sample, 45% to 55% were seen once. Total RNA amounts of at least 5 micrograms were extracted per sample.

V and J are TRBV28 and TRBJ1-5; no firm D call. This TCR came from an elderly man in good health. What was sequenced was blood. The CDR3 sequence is CASSPSSGLGSVDQPQHF. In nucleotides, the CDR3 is TGTGCCAGCAGTCCCTCCTCTGGGCTGGGGTCCGTGGATCAGCCCCAGCATTTT. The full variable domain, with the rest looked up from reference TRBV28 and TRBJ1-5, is DVKVTQSSRYLVKRTGEKVFLECVQDMDHENMFWYRQDPGLGLRLIYFSYDVKMKEKGDIPEGYSVSREKKERFSLILESASTNQTSMYLCASSPSSGLGSVDQPQHFGDGTRLSIL.